This T cell receptor (beta chain) comes out of a study of OX40 agonist ivuxolimab in advanced cancers. Study findings and constraints: At 0.1 to 3.0 mg/kg and by week 6, CD4+ and CD8+ T cells in the blood had expanded clonally. Several nonresponders also turned out to have low normalized T-cell clonal expansion.

Note on this clone: The antigen is unknown.

Profiling relied on immunoSEQ multiplex PCR, and the TCRdb table lists in-frame clones only, not all of them. The data hold 100,000 to 110,000 clones, with 89% observed a single time. Germline CDR1 is LNHDA and CDR2 is SQIVND (reference sequence). There are 17 residues in the CDR3. V gave up 3 bases and J gave up 3 bases, with 20 bases separating them. V gene TRBV19 combines with J gene TRBJ1-2; a possible D gene is TRBD1 (5 bases). The input for sequencing was CD4+ or CD8+ T cells sorted from blood, taken in a trial of the OX40 agonist ivuxolimab. This clonotype was sampled from an adult with an advanced solid tumor such as melanoma, head and neck, liver or kidney cancer. Written as DNA, the CDR3 is TGTGCCAGTAGTATGGGGGACCGTCAGAGGGCCTACTATGGCTACACCTTC. The encoded protein is CASSMGDRQRAYYGYTF.